This T cell receptor (beta chain) appears in the sequencing data of a study of cytomegalovirus exposure and HLA in healthy donors. As for the study in general: The approximately 120 million unique TCR beta sequences, from approximately 170 million T cells, were found by an earlier analysis.

Donors consisted of healthy bone marrow donors. The V end was cut by 2 bases, the J end by 1 base, with 12 bases between. Germline CDR1 and CDR2: SGHRS and YFSETQ. The CDR3 length is 15 residues. PCR primers comprised 60 Vbeta and 13 Jbeta primers. The data were produced by immunoSEQ multiplex PCR, yet TCRdb's version contains in-frame clones alone and is incomplete. The table includes 110,000 to 150,000 clones, about 70% detected once. The sample consisted of PBMCs. The source is a woman aged 55-70 years in good health and CMV-seropositive. The V and J genes are TRBV5-1 and TRBJ1-1; tentative D call: TRBD1 (6 bases). In nucleotides, the CDR3 is TGCGCCAGCAGCTTCATAGGGGGGGGGAACACTGAAGCTTTCTTT. Protein product: CASSFIGGGNTEAFF. The entire variable domain, with the rest obtained from reference TRBV5-1 and TRBJ1-1, is as follows: KAGVTQTPRYLIKTRGQQVTLSCSPISGHRSVSWYQQTPGQGLQFLFEYFSETQRNKGNFPGRFSGRQFSNSRSEMNVSTLELGDSALYLCASSFIGGGNTEAFFGQGTRLTVV.